This TCR beta chain was found in a study of blood T cell repertoires in COVID-19. Looking at the study overall: The United States, Italy and Spain provided the acute and convalescent COVID-19 samples.

Original methodology: Amplification of reference gene primers was used by the study to estimate nucleated cell counts. Profiling relied on immunoSEQ multiplex PCR, and the TCRdb table lists in-frame clones only, not all of them. V and J calls and clone size are those listed in that table; D and trimming were worked out from the DNA. The data show some 20,000 clones, almost 90% seen once. Germline loops: CDR1 SGHRS, CDR2 YFSETQ. V shed 0 bases and J 4 bases; nucleotides not matched to a gene: 5. The CDR3 contains 17 residues. This sequence joins TRBV5-1 and TRBJ2-3; 13 nucleotides line up with TRBD2. The receptor comes from a human donor in a cohort sampled during active COVID-19. Sequenced input: peripheral blood. Written as DNA, the CDR3 is TGCGCCAGCAGCTTGGTACTAGCGGGGGGGCGTGCAGATACGCAGTATTTT. The encoded protein is CASSLVLAGGRADTQYF.